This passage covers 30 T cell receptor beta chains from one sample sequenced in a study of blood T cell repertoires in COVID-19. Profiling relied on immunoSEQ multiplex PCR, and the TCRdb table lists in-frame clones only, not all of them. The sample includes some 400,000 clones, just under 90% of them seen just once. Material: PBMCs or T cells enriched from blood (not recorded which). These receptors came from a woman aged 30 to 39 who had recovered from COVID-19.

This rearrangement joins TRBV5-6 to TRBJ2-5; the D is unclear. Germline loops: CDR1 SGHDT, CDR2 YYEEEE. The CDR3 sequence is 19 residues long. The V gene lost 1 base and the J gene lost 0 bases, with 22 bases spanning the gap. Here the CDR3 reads CASSLLGLGRRMYQETQYF. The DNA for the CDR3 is TGTGCCAGCAGCTTGCTTGGGTTGGGCAGACGAATGTACCAAGAGACCCAGTACTTC.

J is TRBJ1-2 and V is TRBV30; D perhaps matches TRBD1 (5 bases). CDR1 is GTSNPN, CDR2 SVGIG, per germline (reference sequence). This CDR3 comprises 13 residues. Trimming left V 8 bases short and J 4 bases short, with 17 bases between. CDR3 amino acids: CAATAQMGYGYTF. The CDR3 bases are TGTGCCGCGACAGCCCAAATGGGCTATGGCTACACCTTC.

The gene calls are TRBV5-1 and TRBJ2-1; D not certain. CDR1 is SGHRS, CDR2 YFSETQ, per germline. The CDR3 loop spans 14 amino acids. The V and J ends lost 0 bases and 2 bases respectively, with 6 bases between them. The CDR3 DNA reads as TGCGCCAGCAGCTTGGAAAATACCTACAATGAGCAGTTCTTC. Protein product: CASSLENTYNEQFF.

CDR3 coding DNA: TGTGCCAGCAACCGGTGGGGGCCTAACACTGAAGCTTTCTTT. Translated: CASNRWGPNTEAFF. The chain employs TRBV6-5 and TRBJ1-1; TRBD1 is a possible D gene (6 bases). V shed 7 bases and J shed 2 bases, with 14 bases lying between them. Germline CDR1 reads MNHEY; CDR2 reads SVGAGI. The CDR3 contains 14 residues.

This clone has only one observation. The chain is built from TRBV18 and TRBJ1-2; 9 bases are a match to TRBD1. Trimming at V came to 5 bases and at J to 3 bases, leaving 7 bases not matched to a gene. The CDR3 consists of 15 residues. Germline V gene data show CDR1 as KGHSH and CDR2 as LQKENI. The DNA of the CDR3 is TGTGCCAGCTCAACTCCGGGACAGGGATACTATGGCTACACCTTC. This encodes CASSTPGQGYYGYTF.

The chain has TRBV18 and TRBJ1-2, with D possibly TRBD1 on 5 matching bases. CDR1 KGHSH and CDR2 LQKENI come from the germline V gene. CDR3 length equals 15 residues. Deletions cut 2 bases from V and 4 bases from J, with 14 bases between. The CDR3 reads CASSPIPGIRYGYTF. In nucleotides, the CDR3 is TGTGCCAGCTCACCAATCCCAGGGATCCGCTATGGCTACACCTTC.

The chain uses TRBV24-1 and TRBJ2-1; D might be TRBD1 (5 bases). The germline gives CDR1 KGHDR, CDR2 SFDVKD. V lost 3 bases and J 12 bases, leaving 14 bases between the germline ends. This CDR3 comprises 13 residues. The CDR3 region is CATSDIVPQGQFF. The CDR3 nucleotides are TGTGCCACCAGTGATATAGTACCCCAGGGGCAGTTCTTC.

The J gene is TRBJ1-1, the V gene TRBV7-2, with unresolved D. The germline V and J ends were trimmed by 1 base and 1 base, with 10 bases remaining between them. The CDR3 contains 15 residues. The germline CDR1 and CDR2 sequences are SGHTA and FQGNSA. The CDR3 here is CASSLDWATNTEAFF. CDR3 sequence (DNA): TGTGCCAGCAGCTTAGACTGGGCCACGAACACTGAAGCTTTCTTT.

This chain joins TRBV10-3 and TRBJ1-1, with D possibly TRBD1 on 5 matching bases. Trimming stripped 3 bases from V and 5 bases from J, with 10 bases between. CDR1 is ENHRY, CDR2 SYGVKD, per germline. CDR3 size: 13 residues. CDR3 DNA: TGTGCCATCAGTGAAAGGGGAGGGACTGAAGCTTTCTTT. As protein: CAISERGGTEAFF.

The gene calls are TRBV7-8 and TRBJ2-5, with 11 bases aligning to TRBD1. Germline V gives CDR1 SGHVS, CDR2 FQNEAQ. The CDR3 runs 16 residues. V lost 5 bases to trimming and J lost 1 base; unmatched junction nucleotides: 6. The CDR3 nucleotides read TGTGCCAGCAGCCACCGGGACAGGGGGATCCAAGAGACCCAGTACTTC. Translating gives CASSHRDRGIQETQYF.

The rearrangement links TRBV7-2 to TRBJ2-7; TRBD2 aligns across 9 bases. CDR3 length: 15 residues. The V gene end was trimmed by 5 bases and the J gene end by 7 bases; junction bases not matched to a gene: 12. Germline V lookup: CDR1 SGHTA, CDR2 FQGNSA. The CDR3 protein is CASSATSGRSWEQYF. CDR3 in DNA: TGTGCCAGCAGCGCAACTAGCGGGCGGTCGTGGGAGCAGTACTTC.

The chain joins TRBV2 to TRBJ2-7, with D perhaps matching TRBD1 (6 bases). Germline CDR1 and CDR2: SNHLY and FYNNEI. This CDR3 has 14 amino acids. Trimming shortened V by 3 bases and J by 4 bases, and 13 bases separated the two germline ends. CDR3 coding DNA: TGTGCCAGCAGTGATATTCTGGGGGCATACGAGCAGTACTTC. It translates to CASSDILGAYEQYF.

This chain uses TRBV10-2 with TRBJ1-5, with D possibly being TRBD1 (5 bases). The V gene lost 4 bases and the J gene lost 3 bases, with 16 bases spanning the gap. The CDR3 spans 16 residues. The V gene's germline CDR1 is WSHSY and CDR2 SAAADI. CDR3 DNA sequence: TGCGCCAGCAGTGCCCGGGGGTCAGGGCCCAATCAGCCCCAGCATTTT. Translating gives CASSARGSGPNQPQHF.

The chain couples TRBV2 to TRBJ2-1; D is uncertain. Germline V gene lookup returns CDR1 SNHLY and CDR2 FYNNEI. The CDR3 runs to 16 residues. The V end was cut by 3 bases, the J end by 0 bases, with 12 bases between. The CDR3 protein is CASSDSLYSSYNEQFF. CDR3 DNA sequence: TGTGCCAGCAGTGACTCTCTTTATAGCTCCTACAATGAGCAGTTCTTC.

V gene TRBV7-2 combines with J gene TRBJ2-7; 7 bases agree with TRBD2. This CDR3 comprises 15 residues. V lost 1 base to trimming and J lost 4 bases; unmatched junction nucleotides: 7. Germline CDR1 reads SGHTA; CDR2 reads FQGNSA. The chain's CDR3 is CASSLVSGVGYEQYF. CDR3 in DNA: TGTGCCAGCAGCTTAGTCAGCGGGGTTGGGTACGAGCAGTACTTC. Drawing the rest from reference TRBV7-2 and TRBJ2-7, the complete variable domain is GAGVSQSPSNKVTEKGKDVELRCDPISGHTALYWYRQSLGQGLEFLIYFQGNSAPDKSGLPSDRFSAERTGGSVSTLTIQRTQQEDSAVYLCASSLVSGVGYEQYFGPGTRLTVT.

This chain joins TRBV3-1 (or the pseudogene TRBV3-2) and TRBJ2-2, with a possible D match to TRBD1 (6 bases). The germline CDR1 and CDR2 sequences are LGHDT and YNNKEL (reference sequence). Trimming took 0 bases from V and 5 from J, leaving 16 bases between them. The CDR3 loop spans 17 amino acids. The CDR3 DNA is TGTGCCAGCAGCCAAGATTTGGCAGGGGATTGGACCGGGGAGCTGTTTTTT. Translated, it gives CASSQDLAGDWTGELFF.

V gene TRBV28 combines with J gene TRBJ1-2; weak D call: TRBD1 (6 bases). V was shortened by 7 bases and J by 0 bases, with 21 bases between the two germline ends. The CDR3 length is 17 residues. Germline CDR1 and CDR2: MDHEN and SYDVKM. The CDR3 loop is CASTTPTGSSSNYGYTF. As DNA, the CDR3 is TGTGCCAGCACGACCCCGACAGGATCTTCCTCTAACTATGGCTACACCTTC.

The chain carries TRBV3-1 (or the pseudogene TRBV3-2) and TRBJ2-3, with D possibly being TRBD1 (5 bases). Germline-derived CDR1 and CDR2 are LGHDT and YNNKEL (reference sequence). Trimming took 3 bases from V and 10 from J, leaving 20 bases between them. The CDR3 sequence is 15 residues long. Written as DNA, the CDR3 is TGTGCCAGCAGCCATGGTATGACAGAAGATTACGCGCAGTATTTT. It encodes CASSHGMTEDYAQYF.

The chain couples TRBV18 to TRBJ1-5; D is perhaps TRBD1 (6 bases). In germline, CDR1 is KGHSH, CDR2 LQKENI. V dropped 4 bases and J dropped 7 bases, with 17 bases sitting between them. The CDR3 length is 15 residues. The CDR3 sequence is CASSLLTGTWQPQHF. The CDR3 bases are TGTGCCAGCTCACTATTGACAGGTACTTGGCAGCCCCAGCATTTT.

CDR3 loop: CASSPLWAGSNIQYF. The CDR3 coding sequence is TGTGCCAGCAGCCCACTTTGGGCAGGTTCAAACATTCAGTACTTC. This chain links TRBV11-2 with TRBJ2-4; no firm D call. CDR1 and CDR2 (germline): SGHAT, FQNNGV. This CDR3 has 15 amino acids. V lost 5 bases, J lost 6 bases, and 17 bases lay in between.

DNA of the CDR3: TGTGCCTGGAGTGTAGGCCGGAGGACTAACTATGGCTACACCTTC. This gives the protein CAWSVGRRTNYGYTF. The V call is TRBV30, the J call TRBJ1-2; the D is unclear. Germline CDR1 and CDR2: GTSNPN and SVGIG (reference sequence). V was clipped by 0 bases and J by 0 bases, with 11 bases between them. This CDR3 has 15 amino acids.

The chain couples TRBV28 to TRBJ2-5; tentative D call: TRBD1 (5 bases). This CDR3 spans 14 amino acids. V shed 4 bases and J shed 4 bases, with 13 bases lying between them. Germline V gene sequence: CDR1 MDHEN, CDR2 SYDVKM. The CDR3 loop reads CASSSKDRLETQYF. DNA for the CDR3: TGTGCCAGCAGTTCCAAAGACAGACTAGAGACCCAGTACTTC.

CDR3 loop: CASSLTSGGTYNEQFF. The CDR3 region has the DNA TGCGCCAGCAGCTTGACTAGCGGAGGGACCTACAATGAGCAGTTCTTC. The chain uses TRBV5-1 and TRBJ2-1; TRBD2 matches at 8 bases. With V trimmed by 1 base and J by 2 bases, 5 bases remained unmatched. CDR1 SGHRS and CDR2 YFSETQ come from the germline V gene. The CDR3 runs to 16 residues.

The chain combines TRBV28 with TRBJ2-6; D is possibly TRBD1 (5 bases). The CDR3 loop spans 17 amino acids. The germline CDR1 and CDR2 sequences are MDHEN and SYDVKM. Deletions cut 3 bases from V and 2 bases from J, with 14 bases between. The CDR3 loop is CASSFSQGLAGANVLTF. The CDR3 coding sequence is TGTGCCAGCAGTTTCAGTCAGGGCCTCGCTGGGGCCAACGTCCTGACTTTC.

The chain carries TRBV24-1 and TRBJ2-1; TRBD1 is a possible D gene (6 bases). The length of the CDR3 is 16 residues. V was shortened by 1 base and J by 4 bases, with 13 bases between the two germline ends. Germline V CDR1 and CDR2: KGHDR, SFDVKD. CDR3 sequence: CATSDFRARGYNEQFF. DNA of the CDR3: TGTGCCACCAGTGATTTTAGGGCGAGGGGGTACAATGAGCAGTTCTTC.

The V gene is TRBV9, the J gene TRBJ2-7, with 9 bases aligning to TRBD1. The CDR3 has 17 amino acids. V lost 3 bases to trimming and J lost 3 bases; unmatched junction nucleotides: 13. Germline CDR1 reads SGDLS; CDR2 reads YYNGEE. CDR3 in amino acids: CASSARIGQGLNYEQYF. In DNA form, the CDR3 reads TGTGCCAGCAGCGCGCGGATTGGACAGGGGCTAAACTACGAGCAGTACTTC.

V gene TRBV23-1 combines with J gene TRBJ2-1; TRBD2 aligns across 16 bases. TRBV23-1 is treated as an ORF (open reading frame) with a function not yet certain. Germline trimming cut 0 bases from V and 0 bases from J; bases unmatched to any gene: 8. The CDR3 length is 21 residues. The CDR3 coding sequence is TGCGCCAGCAGTCAATCGGGGGGGACTAGCGGGAGGGCCGTCTCCTACAATGAGCAGTTCTTC. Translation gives CASSQSGGTSGRAVSYNEQFF.

Written as DNA, the CDR3 is TGTGCCTGGAAGACTAGCGGGAGAAATGAGCAGTTCTTC. The encoded protein is CAWKTSGRNEQFF. V usage is TRBV30 and J usage is TRBJ2-1, with 12 nucleotides matching TRBD2. The CDR3 covers 13 residues. V trimming: 4 bases; J trimming: 7 bases; junction bases outside the gene matches: 2. In germline, CDR1 is GTSNPN, CDR2 SVGIG (reference sequence).

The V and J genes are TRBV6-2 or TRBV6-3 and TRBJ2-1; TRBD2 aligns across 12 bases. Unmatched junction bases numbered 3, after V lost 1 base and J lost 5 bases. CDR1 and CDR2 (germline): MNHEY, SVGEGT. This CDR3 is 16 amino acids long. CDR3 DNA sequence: TGTGCCAGCAGTTACTTACTAGCGGGAGGTGACAATGAGCAGTTCTTC. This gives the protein CASSYLLAGGDNEQFF.

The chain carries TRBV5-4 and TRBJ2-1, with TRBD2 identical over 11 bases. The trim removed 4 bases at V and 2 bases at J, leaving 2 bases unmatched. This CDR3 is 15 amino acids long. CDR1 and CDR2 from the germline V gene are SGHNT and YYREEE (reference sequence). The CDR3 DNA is TGTGCCAGCAGCAGTAGCGGGGGGGCCTACAATGAGCAGTTCTTC. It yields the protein CASSSSGGAYNEQFF.